Below, 31 T cell receptor beta chains from the same sample are listed, as sequenced in a study of metastatic and nonmetastatic thyroid tumors. TCRdb re-called the PCR reads through MiXCR. The repertoire holds 24,000 or so clones, roughly a fifth seen once, with over 6.5% in the top ten. Every patient was untreated before thyroid surgery. The sample consisted of blood. The receptor set was obtained from a female donor with papillary thyroid cancer or a benign thyroid nodule (not recorded which). Some clones in this sample may be carry-over from other donors' samples.

This clone was recorded many times. The chain recombines TRBV5-1 with TRBJ2-7, with D possibly being TRBD1 or TRBD2 (5 bases each). The CDR3 is made up of 13 amino acids. Germline V gene sequence: CDR1 SGHRS, CDR2 YFSETQ. Trimming removed 4 bases from V and 3 bases from J, with 11 bases in between. The CDR3 here is CASSLGDGYEQYF. The CDR3 coding sequence is TGCGCCAGCAGCCTCGGGGACGGCTACGAGCAGTACTTC.

Concerning this clone itself: Relative to the germline gene, one junction end is altered; a read error may explain this. DNA of the CDR3: TGCGCCAGCAGTGGGCTGTCTGAGGCCAACGTCCTGACTTTC. This translates into CASSGLSEANVLTF. The V gene is TRBV5-1, the J gene TRBJ2-6; D ambiguous. This CDR3 comprises 14 residues. The V gene's germline CDR1 is SGHRS and CDR2 YFSETQ.

This clone came up a few times. The chain is built from TRBV27 and TRBJ2-7; 8 nucleotides match TRBD2. Germline lookup yields CDR1 MNHEY and CDR2 SMNVEV (reference sequence). The CDR3 is 14 residues long. V lost 5 bases, J lost 1 base, and 4 bases stayed unmatched. CDR3 DNA: TGTGCCAGCAGTGCGGGACTAGGTTCCTACGAGCAGTACTTC. It encodes CASSAGLGSYEQYF.

The chain employs TRBV5-1 and TRBJ1-1, with a possible D match to TRBD1 (5 bases). From germline, CDR1 is SGHRS and CDR2 YFSETQ. CDR3 size: 13 residues. Trimming removed 7 bases at V and 5 bases at J, with 15 bases between. This CDR3 is CASVSGGRTEAFF. The CDR3 bases are TGCGCCAGCGTGTCGGGGGGTCGGACTGAAGCTTTCTTT.

This clone was observed at least ten times. Other nucleotide sequences from this sample produce the same CDR3. This chain connects TRBV10-3 to TRBJ1-4; D may be TRBD1 (6 bases). The CDR3 extends over 17 amino acids. V was shortened by 0 bases and J by 6 bases, with 17 bases between the two germline ends. Looked up from germline, CDR1 is ENHRY and CDR2 is SYGVKD. CDR3: CAISESAGGLGDEKLFF. CDR3 bases: TGTGCCATCAGTGAGTCCGCCGGGGGCCTCGGCGATGAAAAACTGTTTTTT.

This clone showed up just once. V usage is TRBV20-1 and J usage is TRBJ2-3; D not certain. Looked up from germline, CDR1 is DFQATT and CDR2 is SNEGSKA (reference sequence). The ends were cut back, 6 bases at V and 3 bases at J, with 10 bases in the middle. CDR3 length equals 12 residues. The CDR3 loop is CSAKGSTDTQYF. The DNA for the CDR3 is TGCAGTGCCAAGGGCTCGACAGATACGCAGTATTTT.

This clone showed up just once. The conserved final phenylalanine or tryptophan is absent from the CDR3, which likely points to a read error. This chain links TRBV19 with TRBJ2-3; D is unresolved. The V end lost 7 bases, the J end lost 2 bases, and 7 bases lay between the germline ends. Per the germline V gene, CDR1 is LNHDA and CDR2 is SQIVND (reference sequence). This CDR3 has 12 residues. This CDR3 is CASITATDTQYV. CDR3 nucleotide sequence: TGTGCCAGTATAACAGCCACAGATACGCAGTATGTT.

The chain joins TRBV27 to TRBJ1-1; unclear D gene. The germline V and J ends were trimmed by 0 bases and 3 bases, with 14 bases remaining between them. The CDR3 covers 16 residues. CDR1 and CDR2 (germline): MNHEY, SMNVEV (reference sequence). The CDR3 is CASSLSRASWDTEAFF. In nucleotides, the CDR3 is TGTGCCAGCAGTTTATCACGGGCAAGTTGGGACACTGAAGCTTTCTTT.

This clone counts as medium-sized. The chain links TRBV20-1 to TRBJ1-5; TRBD1 aligns across 11 bases. V trimming: 1 base; J trimming: 7 bases; junction bases outside the gene matches: 6. The CDR3 has 15 residues. CDR1 is DFQATT and CDR2 is SNEGSKA in the germline V gene (reference sequence). The CDR3 sequence: CSARARTGGGQPQHF. The CDR3 DNA reads TGCAGTGCTAGAGCCCGGACAGGGGGCGGGCAGCCCCAGCATTTT.

The chain combines TRBV5-1 with TRBJ2-3; perhaps TRBD2 as D (6 bases). Per the germline V gene, CDR1 is SGHRS and CDR2 is YFSETQ. Deletions cut 0 bases from V and 8 bases from J, with 7 bases between. The CDR3 is 12 amino acids. For the CDR3, the DNA is TGCGCCAGCAGCTTGGAGGGAGGTACGCAGTATTTT. Protein product: CASSLEGGTQYF.

This clone is labeled as medium-sized. V gene TRBV20-1 combines with J gene TRBJ1-1; no firm D call. Trimming pared 3 bases from V and 7 bases from J, leaving 15 bases between. The CDR3 runs to 13 residues. The germline V gene encodes CDR1 DFQATT and CDR2 SNEGSKA (reference sequence). The CDR3 is CSASGGRPYEAFF. The DNA of the CDR3 is TGCAGTGCTAGCGGCGGGCGCCCCTATGAAGCTTTCTTT.

Ten or more counts support this clone. The chain couples TRBV15 to TRBJ2-4; maybe TRBD2 (6 bases). Germline V gene lookup returns CDR1 LNHNV and CDR2 YYDKDF (reference sequence). V was clipped by 0 bases and J by 13 bases, with 22 bases between them. CDR3 length equals 16 residues. CDR3 protein: CATSRDVGILASLQYF. The CDR3 region has the DNA TGTGCCACCAGCAGAGATGTAGGTATACTAGCCAGCCTCCAGTACTTC.

The chain carries TRBV19 and TRBJ1-4, with unresolved D. From germline, CDR1 is LNHDA and CDR2 SQIVND (reference sequence). Deletions cut 8 bases from V and 8 bases from J, with 15 bases between. The CDR3 sequence is 13 residues long. The CDR3 loop reads CASASDYGEKLFF. The CDR3 nucleotides are TGTGCCAGTGCTTCGGACTATGGAGAAAAACTGTTTTTT.

This clone showed up many times. The chain combines TRBV18 with TRBJ2-5; 10 nucleotides match TRBD1. The germline V gene encodes CDR1 KGHSH and CDR2 LQKENI. This CDR3 spans 14 amino acids. V lost 3 bases, J lost 5 bases, and 3 bases stayed unmatched. CDR3 nucleotide sequence: TGTGCCAGCTCACCGGGGACAGGGGATGAGACCCAGTACTTC. This sequence encodes CASSPGTGDETQYF.

This clone turned up a few times. A much larger clonotype is one base distant, so this may be a read error. The chain has TRBV7-7 and TRBJ2-2; TRBD2 matches 9 bases. CDR3 length equals 18 residues. CDR1 is SSHAT and CDR2 is FNYEAQ in the germline V gene (reference sequence). In DNA form, the CDR3 reads TGTGCCAGCAGCTTTTTGGAGCGGGGGGTCGCGAACACCGGGGATCTGTTTTTT. Protein: CASSFLERGVANTGDLFF.

The table lists this clone with many counts. The chain uses TRBV24-1 and TRBJ2-1; a weak D match, TRBD1 (6 bases). V was pared by 0 bases and J by 10 bases, with 18 bases between. Germline V gene sequence: CDR1 KGHDR, CDR2 SFDVKD. CDR3 size: 16 residues. CDR3 loop: CATSDLAQGLSGEQFF. The CDR3, as DNA: TGTGCCACCAGTGATTTGGCTCAGGGGCTCTCGGGGGAGCAGTTCTTC.

The chain carries TRBV11-2 and TRBJ2-2; 9 bases agree with TRBD2. From germline, CDR1 is SGHAT and CDR2 FQNNGV. V lost 4 bases and J lost 0; bases outside the gene matches: 3. The CDR3 is 16 residues long. DNA for the CDR3: TGTGCCAGCAGCTCGGCTAGCGGGGCGAACACCGGGGAGCTGTTTTTT. Amino acid sequence: CASSSASGANTGELFF.

On this clone itself: Since the CDR3 does not end with the conserved phenylalanine or tryptophan, this likely comes from a read error. This chain links TRBV6-1 with TRBJ1-2; D is perhaps TRBD1 (6 bases). This CDR3 spans 14 amino acids. Germline values: CDR1 MNHNS, CDR2 SASEGT. CDR3 sequence reads: CASSEEGGFYGYTL. Here the CDR3 DNA reads TGTGCCAGCAGCGAAGAAGGGGGGTTCTATGGCTACACCTTA.

At least ten counts were recorded for this clone. V is TRBV28 and J is TRBJ2-7, with D perhaps assigned TRBD1 or TRBD2 (5 bases each). The CDR3 runs to 13 residues. Per the germline V gene, CDR1 is MDHEN and CDR2 is SYDVKM. Trimming removed 3 bases at V and 2 bases at J, with 8 bases between. The CDR3 protein is CASSLGDPYEQYF. CDR3 DNA sequence: TGTGCCAGCAGTTTGGGGGATCCCTACGAGCAGTACTTC.

This clone was seen repeatedly, ten times or more. The CDR3 DNA reads as TGTGCCAGCTCCCTCGGACAGATGAACACTGAAGCTTTCTTT. Encoded protein: CASSLGQMNTEAFF. The V gene is TRBV7-9, the J gene TRBJ1-1; D perhaps matches TRBD1 (6 bases). From germline, CDR1 is SEHNR and CDR2 FQNEAQ (reference sequence). Trimming cost V 8 bases and J 0 bases, with 13 bases left between them. The CDR3 extends over 14 amino acids.

At least ten counts were recorded for this clone. The CDR3 protein is CASSLENTGTGDRDEQFF. CDR3 DNA sequence: TGTGCCAGCAGCTTAGAGAATACCGGGACAGGGGATAGGGATGAGCAGTTCTTC. The chain uses TRBV11-2 and TRBJ2-1; 10 bases match TRBD1. V lost 0 bases, J lost 8 bases, and 13 bases stayed unmatched. This CDR3 comprises 18 residues. The germline gives CDR1 SGHAT, CDR2 FQNNGV.

This clone was counted once. CDR3 in DNA: TGCAGTGCCCTTTACGGGGGCCTAAACACTGAAGCTTTCTTT. Amino acids: CSALYGGLNTEAFF. The chain uses TRBV20-1 and TRBJ1-1, with D tentatively TRBD1 (6 bases). Germline-derived CDR1 and CDR2 are DFQATT and SNEGSKA (reference sequence). The CDR3 totals 14 residues. V lost 6 bases to trimming and J lost 2 bases, with 16 bases between them.

This clone was observed many times. The chain couples TRBV28 to TRBJ2-2; D perhaps matches TRBD1 (6 bases). Trimming took off 6 bases at V and 0 bases at J, with 14 bases between the two ends. Germline V gene sequence: CDR1 MDHEN, CDR2 SYDVKM. The CDR3 covers 16 residues. In DNA, the CDR3 is TGTGCCAGCAGACCTACAGGGCGGGCGAACACCGGGGAGCTGTTTTTT. This sequence encodes CASRPTGRANTGELFF.

This clone has a handful of counts. The J gene is TRBJ2-7, the V gene TRBV28; D gene unclear. CDR1 is MDHEN and CDR2 is SYDVKM in the germline V gene. Deletions cut 1 base from V and 5 bases from J, with 12 bases between. This CDR3 is built from 14 residues. The CDR3 loop is CASSLYSWHNEQYF. Here the CDR3 DNA reads TGTGCCAGCAGTTTATACAGTTGGCACAACGAGCAGTACTTC.

This clone occurred many times. The J gene is TRBJ2-3, the V gene TRBV14, with no clear D. The CDR3 extends over 13 amino acids. Germline V CDR1 and CDR2: SGHDN, FVKESK. V was pared by 0 bases and J by 5 bases, with 6 bases between. CDR3 sequence reads: CASSQEVGDTQYF. As DNA, the CDR3 is TGTGCCAGCAGCCAAGAAGTCGGAGATACGCAGTATTTT.

This clone counts as medium-sized. The rearrangement links TRBV5-1 to TRBJ2-7, with TRBD2 matching 8 bases. The CDR3 totals 15 residues. Germline V gene sequence: CDR1 SGHRS, CDR2 YFSETQ. V shed 4 bases and J 2 bases; nucleotides not matched to a gene: 8. CDR3 in amino acids: CASSIGTSSAYEQYF. CDR3 in DNA: TGCGCCAGCAGCATAGGGACTAGTAGCGCCTACGAGCAGTACTTC.

This clone has at least ten counts. The chain has TRBV11-3 and TRBJ1-1, with D uncertain. Germline CDR1 SGHNT, CDR2 YENEEA. The V end lost 1 base, the J end lost 7 bases, and 7 bases lay between the germline ends. The CDR3 length is 12 residues. The chain's CDR3 is CASSLAGGEAFF. The CDR3 DNA reads as TGTGCCAGCAGCTTAGCGGGCGGTGAAGCTTTCTTT.

This clone appeared many times. The chain employs TRBV20-1 and TRBJ2-2; TRBD1 or TRBD2 may be the D gene (5 bases each). Trimming took 5 bases from V and 4 from J, leaving 14 bases between them. The CDR3 sequence is 14 residues long. The germline V gene has CDR1 DFQATT and CDR2 SNEGSKA (reference sequence). The CDR3 here is CSAQGPLGTGELFF. The CDR3 DNA sequence: TGCAGTGCTCAGGGACCCCTGGGCACCGGGGAGCTGTTTTTT.

This clone was found a few times. The rearrangement links TRBV15 to TRBJ2-7; 7 bases map to TRBD1. The ends lost 0 bases at V and 5 bases at J; junction bases unmatched: 7. Germline V lookup: CDR1 LNHNV, CDR2 YYDKDF (reference sequence). This CDR3 is 15 amino acids long. The CDR3 reads CATSRDNRGANEQYF. As DNA, the CDR3 is TGTGCCACCAGCAGAGATAACAGGGGCGCGAACGAGCAGTACTTC. The full variable domain, with the rest looked up from reference TRBV15 and TRBJ2-7, is DAMVIQNPRYQVTQFGKPVTLSCSQTLNHNVMYWYQQKSSQAPKLLFHYYDKDFNNEADTPDNFQSRRPNTSFCFLDIRSPGLGDTAMYLCATSRDNRGANEQYFGPGTRLTVT.

This clone appeared a few times. The chain carries TRBV12-3 or TRBV12-4 and TRBJ2-2; D is ambiguous. V lost 7 bases, J lost 10 bases, and 7 bases lay in between. CDR3 size: 10 residues. The CDR3 region has the DNA TGTGCCAGCAAAGTGGTGGAGCTGTTTTTT. Encoded protein: CASKVVELFF.

This clone was seen repeatedly, ten times or more. J is TRBJ2-1 and V is TRBV20-1, with D possibly TRBD2 on 6 matching bases. The germline V gene encodes CDR1 DFQATT and CDR2 SNEGSKA (reference sequence). V was shortened by 6 bases and J by 1 base, with 16 bases between the two germline ends. The CDR3 totals 15 residues. The CDR3 spells CSAAGWGESYNEQFF. Here the CDR3 DNA reads TGCAGTGCCGCTGGTTGGGGGGAATCCTACAATGAGCAGTTCTTC.